Included here is one T cell receptor beta chain sequence, with context. The sample comes from a study of PD-1 blockade in classical Hodgkin lymphoma. CDR3 length: 15 residues. The V and J ends lost 4 bases and 5 bases, in that order; junction bases with no gene match: 7. Germline CDR1 is SEHNR and CDR2 is FQNEAQ (reference sequence). Every patient experienced relapse after autologous stem cell transplantation, and brentuximab vedotin exposure varied. TCRdb keeps only in-frame clones here, not all; method: immunoSEQ multiplex PCR. The sample includes more than 20,000 clones, around 77% seen only once; the top ten take 15% to 20%.

Sequencing was performed on peripheral blood mononuclear cells (PBMCs), taken before the second cycle of nivolumab. The sequence was collected from a human donor with classical Hodgkin lymphoma. This rearrangement joins TRBV7-9 to TRBJ2-3, with 9 nucleotides matching TRBD2. For the CDR3, the DNA is TGTGCCAGCAGCTCCCCGGGACTAGCTTTAGATACGCAGTATTTT. Protein: CASSSPGLALDTQYF.